This TCR beta chain was identified during a study of blood T cell repertoires in COVID-19 (TCRdb year 2020). Looking at the study overall: Samples covering the acute and convalescent phases of COVID-19 were provided by collaborators in the United States, Italy and Spain. Where available, HLA class I and class II types were obtained from metadata supplied by the sample provider rather than from assay-based typing. The repertoires were released in a freely available public database meant as a resource for research on the immune response to SARS-CoV-2. The sample metadata nearly always contained a de-identified subject ID, COVID-19 status, age in years and sex. The prospective study material was composed of cDNA or gDNA derived from T cells, B-cell-depleted T cells, or PBMCs. The samples were drawn from two sources: the first 160 participants of the ongoing ImmuneRACE study, and 950 to 1,500 subjects contributed by 6 global collaborators. Deeply sampled blood TCRbeta repertoires from subjects exposed to, actively infected with, or recovered from COVID-19 were included in the dataset. Results the study describes overall, beyond this receptor: Clinical and demographic metadata were provided uncurated, with the amount varying by source and participant.

As to this clone: The antigen this receptor binds is unknown. Base qualities are not at hand, and no much larger clone is one base apart.

In the prospective study, participants were roughly 18 to 95 years old, resided in about 25 geographic areas of the United States, and were enrolled through a virtual design. To assign participants to cohorts, the prospective study relied on clinical history that participants themselves reported in a screening survey and a study questionnaire. A participant counted as exposed if, within 2 weeks of entering the study, that participant had been in contact with someone who had a PCR-confirmed or clinician-diagnosed COVID-19 case. In the prospective study, mobile phlebotomists collected whole blood, serum and a nasopharyngeal or oropharyngeal swab from each participant. Additional blood draws and questionnaires over an approximately 2-month period could optionally be provided by prospective study participants. Prospective study blood samples were shipped either frozen or at room temperature before DNA extraction.

TCRbeta CDR3 regions were amplified from genomic DNA using the immunoSEQ Assay, a bias-controlled multiplex PCR. For the original study's pipeline: The number of nucleated cells in each sample was estimated by amplification of reference gene primers within the assay. To quantify the absolute abundance of each unique TCRbeta CDR3 rearrangement, sequence reads were collapsed and filtered. For each sample, productive Simpson clonality was calculated as the square root of Simpson's diversity index across productive rearrangements. This immuneACCESS table, as held by TCRdb, lists in-frame sequences with V and J called but not all clones. Of the missing ones, under half trace to an unresolved V gene in checked studies; the others have no known cause. V and J calls and clone size are given by that table; D and trimming were obtained from the DNA. This sample holds 60,000 to 75,000 clones; more than 55% were observed only once. The ten largest clones capture around 54% of the sample.

CDR1 and CDR2 were assigned from the germline V gene as MDHEN and SYDVKM. Taken from cysteine to phenylalanine, the CDR3 has 17 residues. Only the CDR3 part of the read is kept: 51 bases, read in frame from the first base. The trim is 1 base for V and 3 bases for J, with a gap of 16 bases between the germline ends. Material for sequencing was PBMCs or T cells enriched from blood (not recorded which). This clonotype was obtained from a woman aged 55-69 years who had been exposed to COVID-19. Recombination linked TRBV28 to TRBJ1-3; TRBD1 is a weak D gene call, 6 bases matching. The CDR3 reads as follows: CASSLSAWGPSGNTIYF. The bases are TGTGCCAGCAGTTTATCGGCCTGGGGGCCAAGTGGAAACACCATATATTTT.